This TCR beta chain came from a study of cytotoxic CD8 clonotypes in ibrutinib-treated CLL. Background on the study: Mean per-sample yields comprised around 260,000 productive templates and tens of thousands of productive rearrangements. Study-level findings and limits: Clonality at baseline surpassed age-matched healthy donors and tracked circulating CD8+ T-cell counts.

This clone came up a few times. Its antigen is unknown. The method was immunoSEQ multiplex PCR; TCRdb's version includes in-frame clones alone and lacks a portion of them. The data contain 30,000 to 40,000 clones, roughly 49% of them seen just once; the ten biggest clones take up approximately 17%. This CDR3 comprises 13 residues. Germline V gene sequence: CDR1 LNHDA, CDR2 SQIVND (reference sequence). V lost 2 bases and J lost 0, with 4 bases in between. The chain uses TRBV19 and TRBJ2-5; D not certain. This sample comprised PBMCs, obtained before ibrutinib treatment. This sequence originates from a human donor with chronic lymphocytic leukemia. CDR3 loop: CASSITNQETQYF. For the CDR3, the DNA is TGTGCCAGTAGTATAACAAACCAAGAGACCCAGTACTTC.